This paragraph reports one T cell receptor (beta chain). The antigen is undetermined. Libraries were UMI-labeled 5' RACE TRB cDNA. One entry per CDR3 protein, without DNA, is what TCRdb gives after re-calling the 5' RACE reads. Recorded for this sample: 45,000 to 55,000 distinct CDR3 sequences. Germline-derived CDR1 and CDR2 are SEHNR and FQNEAQ (reference sequence). The CDR3 runs to 14 residues. This sample was taken from a study of CXCR3-negative and CXCR3-positive naive CD8 T cells. Findings of the study overall: The authors found comparable surface CD5 between naive subsets and inferred TCR strength from TRB CDR3 properties. Expression of CXCR3 was partially reduced after cryopreservation, and fresh PBMCs were used in most assays. For naive cells, CXCR3-negative and CXCR3-positive subsets had similar TRBV-TRBJ usage; for memory cells, usage differed.

This sequence was found in a human donor in good health. Some clones in this sample may be carry-over from other donors' samples. The chain recombines TRBV7-9 with TRBJ2-7; TCRdb names TRBD1, which stays unverified in the absence of DNA. Sequenced material: memory CD8+ T cells from blood. CDR3: CASSLGTQGYEQYF.